The 26 T cell receptor beta chains below come from one sample, sequenced in a study of blood T cells in healthy people across ages. PCR was performed a second time for about 6 to 11 cycles using a sample-barcoded 5' primer and a J-beta primer mix. TCRdb re-derived calls from the 5' RACE reads in MiXCR, one entry per CDR3 protein. Here the sample spans about 1.8 million distinct CDR3 sequences, around half being singletons. The specimen was blood. The receptors stem from a woman aged 35 to 49 in good health.

The rearrangement uses TRBV7-2 and TRBJ2-2; 9 bases match TRBD2. The germline V gene encodes CDR1 SGHTA and CDR2 FQGNSA. This CDR3 has 15 amino acids. V dropped 1 base and J dropped 7; count of bases not matched to a gene: 4. CDR3 bases: TGTGCCAGCAGCTTAGGCGGGAGGGCCAACGGGGAGCTGTTTTTT. Translating it yields CASSLGGRANGELFF.

This chain connects TRBV20-1 to TRBJ2-3; weak D call: TRBD1 (8 bases). Germline assignment: CDR1 DFQATT and CDR2 SNEGSKA (reference sequence). The CDR3 runs to 19 residues. V gave up 1 base and J gave up 2 bases, with 25 bases separating them. CDR3: CSARGSQGGFGTHTDTQYF. CDR3 DNA sequence: TGCAGTGCTAGAGGTTCACAGGGGGGGTTTGGCACGCACACAGATACGCAGTATTTT.

The V and J genes are TRBV4-3 and TRBJ2-1; possible D gene TRBD2, 5 bases. CDR3 size: 14 residues. V dropped 4 bases and J dropped 6 bases, with 13 bases sitting between them. Germline V gene sequence: CDR1 LGHNA, CDR2 YSLEER. In DNA, the CDR3 is TGCGCCAGCAGCCGCCTAAACGCGGGCAATGAGCAGTTCTTC. It encodes CASSRLNAGNEQFF.

To note about this clonotype: An end of the junction differs from the germline gene, which may be a read error. J is TRBJ1-2 and V is TRBV20-1; D is uncertain. This CDR3 comprises 12 residues. CDR1 and CDR2 from the germline V gene are DFQATT and SNEGSKA (reference sequence). CDR3 protein: CNASGADYGYTF. The CDR3 coding sequence is TGCAATGCTAGTGGTGCGGACTATGGCTACACCTTC.

As regards this clonotype: Compared with germline, one end of the junction differs, possibly owing to a read error. The chain is built from TRBV15 and TRBJ2-5; D is possibly TRBD1 (5 bases). The germline gives CDR1 LNHNV, CDR2 YYDKDF (reference sequence). CDR3 length: 13 amino acids. The CDR3 coding sequence is TGTGTCACCAGCAGGGCGGACCAAGAGACCCAGTACTTC. It translates to CVTSRADQETQYF.

V usage is TRBV27 and J usage is TRBJ2-7; D might be TRBD2 (7 bases). The CDR3 consists of 14 residues. V gave up 5 bases and J gave up 3 bases, with 14 bases separating them. The germline gives CDR1 MNHEY, CDR2 SMNVEV (reference sequence). CDR3 DNA sequence: TGTGCCAGCAGTCGCTCGAGGGGGGGCTACGAGCAGTACTTC. Translation gives CASSRSRGGYEQYF.

In this sample, this clonotype turned up many times. The chain links TRBV7-2 to TRBJ2-3; TRBD2 aligns across 9 bases. Germline V gene sequence: CDR1 SGHTA, CDR2 FQGNSA. The CDR3 is 15 amino acids. V was clipped by 1 base and J by 4 bases; unmatched bases: 3. CDR3 DNA sequence: TGTGCCAGCAGCTTAGGCGGGGGGGCCCCAGATACGCAGTATTTT. It encodes CASSLGGGAPDTQYF. The full variable domain, completed using reference TRBV7-2 and TRBJ2-3, is GAGVSQSPSNKVTEKGKDVELRCDPISGHTALYWYRQSLGQGLEFLIYFQGNSAPDKSGLPSDRFSAERTGGSVSTLTIQRTQQEDSAVYLCASSLGGGAPDTQYFGPGTRLTVL.

This clonotype was seen a handful of times. The rearrangement uses TRBV4-3 and TRBJ2-1; the D gene could be TRBD1 or TRBD2 (5 bases each). With 3 bases removed from V and 9 bases from J, the gap between germline ends came to 15 bases. Germline values: CDR1 LGHNA, CDR2 YSLEER. This CDR3 spans 14 amino acids. For the CDR3, the DNA is TGCGCCAGCAGCCAGGGACCCTCGTCGGTTGAGCAGTTCTTC. Its protein is CASSQGPSSVEQFF.

This clonotype was seen more than once but under ten times. The rearrangement joins TRBV28 to TRBJ2-1, with TRBD1 as a possible D gene (6 bases). V was clipped by 5 bases and J by 4 bases, with 18 bases between them. The CDR3 has 16 residues. CDR1 is MDHEN and CDR2 is SYDVKM in the germline V gene. The CDR3 nucleotides are TGTGCCAGCAGTCCCACGACAGGAGCAGTATACAATGAGCAGTTCTTC. Its translation: CASSPTTGAVYNEQFF.

This sequence joins TRBV4-1 and TRBJ2-1, with TRBD2 matching 10 bases. The CDR3 is made up of 16 amino acids. J lost 6 bases, V lost 2 bases, and 7 bases had no gene match. The germline CDR1 and CDR2 sequences are MGHRA and YSYEKL. In nucleotides, the CDR3 is TGCGCCAGCAGCCAACTCTCGGGACTAGCGCCCAATGAGCAGTTCTTC. Its translation is CASSQLSGLAPNEQFF.

V gene TRBV4-3 combines with J gene TRBJ2-3; 8 bases match TRBD1. V lost 3 bases and J lost 3; bases outside the gene matches: 5. Germline CDR1 is LGHNA and CDR2 is YSLEER. This CDR3 has 15 residues. In DNA form, the CDR3 reads TGCGCCAGCAGCCAGGGGGACAGGAGAACAGATACGCAGTATTTT. Amino acids: CASSQGDRRTDTQYF.

V is TRBV12-3 or TRBV12-4 and J is TRBJ2-7, with 13 bases aligning to TRBD2. The DNA end is more similar to TRBJ2-5, so the J call may be wrong. There are 15 residues in the CDR3. The CDR3 nucleotides are TGTGCCAGCAGACTAGCGGGGGGGCTACGGGAGACCCAGTACTTC. It specifies CASRLAGGLRETQYF.

The chain recombines TRBV7-2 with TRBJ2-7; D gene unclear. Trimming removed 3 bases at V and 3 bases at J, with 12 bases between. Germline CDR1 and CDR2: SGHTA and FQGNSA. The CDR3 is made up of 14 amino acids. CDR3 protein: CASSLGRLYYEQYF. The CDR3 DNA is TGTGCCAGCAGCTTGGGCAGGTTATACTACGAGCAGTACTTC.

This clonotype has just a few counts. The chain is built from TRBV4-3 and TRBJ1-2; maybe TRBD1 (5 bases). The CDR3 is made up of 15 amino acids. With 0 bases removed from V and 6 bases from J, the gap between germline ends came to 14 bases. From germline, CDR1 is LGHNA and CDR2 YSLEER. The CDR3 DNA sequence: TGCGCCAGCAGCCAAGATTCCCGACAGTCAGATGGCTACACCTTC. Protein product: CASSQDSRQSDGYTF.

The chain couples TRBV6-2 or TRBV6-3 to TRBJ2-5, with D tentatively TRBD2 (5 bases). CDR1 MNHEY and CDR2 SVGEGT come from the germline V gene. Trimming took 5 bases from V and 7 from J, leaving 11 bases between them. The CDR3 spans 12 residues. Here the CDR3 reads CASSNDRGTQYF. The CDR3 nucleotides read TGTGCCAGCAGTAACGACCGGGGGACCCAGTACTTC.

The chain joins TRBV27 to TRBJ2-7; no definite D call. The CDR3 has 13 amino acids. Germline-derived CDR1 and CDR2 are MNHEY and SMNVEV (reference sequence). Trimming stripped 5 bases from V and 2 bases from J, with 10 bases between. CDR3 coding DNA: TGTGCCAGCAGTACCTCGGCAGCCTACGAGCAGTACTTC. Translating gives CASSTSAAYEQYF.

This clonotype was seen a handful of times. The chain joins TRBV5-1 to TRBJ2-3; D possibly uses TRBD1 or TRBD2 (6 bases each). Germline CDR1 is SGHRS and CDR2 is YFSETQ. The V and J ends lost 0 bases and 5 bases respectively, with 13 bases between them. The CDR3 has 15 amino acids. This chain's CDR3 is CASSLARAGQDTQYF. DNA for the CDR3: TGCGCCAGCAGCTTGGCCAGGGCGGGACAAGATACGCAGTATTTT.

This clonotype has just a few counts. The chain carries TRBV7-2 and TRBJ2-5; TRBD2 is a possible D gene (5 bases). Germline V CDR1 and CDR2: SGHTA, FQGNSA. The CDR3 sequence is 16 residues long. The V and J ends lost 1 base and 3 bases respectively, with 15 bases between them. The CDR3 reads CASSLGELAPKETQYF. CDR3 nucleotides: TGTGCCAGCAGCTTAGGGGAGCTAGCACCCAAAGAGACCCAGTACTTC.

The rearrangement uses TRBV20-1 and TRBJ1-2; TRBD1 is a possible D gene (5 bases). With 1 base removed from V and 0 bases from J, the gap between germline ends came to 18 bases. This CDR3 is 17 amino acids long. Germline V gene sequence: CDR1 DFQATT, CDR2 SNEGSKA (reference sequence). The CDR3 is CSARGSRDSRANYGYTF. The CDR3 region has the DNA TGCAGTGCTAGAGGAAGTCGGGACTCCAGAGCTAACTATGGCTACACCTTC.

This chain links TRBV6-5 with TRBJ1-5, with a tentative D call TRBD1 (5 bases). Deletions cut 5 bases from V and 1 base from J, with 12 bases between. From germline, CDR1 is MNHEY and CDR2 SVGAGI. The length of the CDR3 is 15 residues. In DNA form, the CDR3 reads TGTGCCAGCAGTGCTCAGGGAGGGAGCAATCAGCCCCAGCATTTT. This codes for CASSAQGGSNQPQHF.

The table lists this clonotype with a few counts. This chain connects TRBV20-1 to TRBJ1-2; 8 nucleotides align to TRBD1. Germline trimming cut 4 bases from V and 1 base from J; bases unmatched to any gene: 14. Germline V CDR1 and CDR2: DFQATT, SNEGSKA (reference sequence). This CDR3 has 17 amino acids. CDR3 sequence: CSAKGAGGASGNYGYTF. Written as DNA, the CDR3 is TGCAGTGCTAAAGGTGCAGGGGGCGCTTCGGGTAACTATGGCTACACCTTC.

Comment on this clonotype: One junction end does not reproduce the germline sequence, and a read error may be involved. The genes are TRBV5-1 and TRBJ2-3, with TRBD1 identical over 7 bases. This CDR3 contains 15 residues. Germline CDR1 SGHRS, CDR2 YFSETQ. CDR3 in amino acids: CACSQGQLLTDTQYF. CDR3 coding DNA: TGCGCCTGCAGCCAGGGACAGCTTCTCACAGATACGCAGTATTTT.

This clonotype was picked up a small number of times. A much larger clone lies a single base off, so this may be a read error. The V call is TRBV12-3 or TRBV12-4, the J call TRBJ2-3; the match to TRBD2 covers 10 bases. Trimming removed 6 bases from V and 0 bases from J; junction bases left unmatched: 3. The CDR3 length is 15 residues. The CDR3 DNA is TGTGCCAGCAGGCCGGGACTAGCGAGCACAGATACGCAGTATTTT. Its translation is CASRPGLASTDTQYF.

For this clonotype: Germline and junction disagree at one end, which may indicate a read error. The V and J genes are TRBV6-2 or TRBV6-3 and TRBJ2-1, with TRBD2 matching 9 bases. CDR3 length: 15 amino acids. The germline V gene has CDR1 MNHEY and CDR2 SVGEGT. CDR3 in amino acids: CVSRRGGAKTNEQFF. The CDR3 DNA reads TGTGTCAGCAGGCGCGGGGGGGCCAAGACCAATGAGCAGTTCTTC.

This clonotype was detected once. V gene TRBV12-5 combines with J gene TRBJ1-1; 7 bases map to TRBD1. With V trimmed by 4 bases and J by 3 bases, 5 bases remained unmatched. The CDR3 totals 14 residues. Germline V gene sequence: CDR1 LGHNT, CDR2 FRNRAP. The chain's CDR3 is CASGSDRADTEAFF. The CDR3 bases are TGTGCTAGTGGTTCCGACAGGGCGGACACTGAAGCTTTCTTT.

The chain has TRBV28 and TRBJ1-4; perhaps TRBD1 as D (5 bases). The CDR3 length is 15 residues. Germline values: CDR1 MDHEN, CDR2 SYDVKM. Trimming shortened V by 5 bases and J by 4 bases, and 14 bases separated the two germline ends. Written as DNA, the CDR3 is TGTGCCAGCAGTGCCCCATTAGGGGTTAATGAAAAACTGTTTTTT. It translates to CASSAPLGVNEKLFF.